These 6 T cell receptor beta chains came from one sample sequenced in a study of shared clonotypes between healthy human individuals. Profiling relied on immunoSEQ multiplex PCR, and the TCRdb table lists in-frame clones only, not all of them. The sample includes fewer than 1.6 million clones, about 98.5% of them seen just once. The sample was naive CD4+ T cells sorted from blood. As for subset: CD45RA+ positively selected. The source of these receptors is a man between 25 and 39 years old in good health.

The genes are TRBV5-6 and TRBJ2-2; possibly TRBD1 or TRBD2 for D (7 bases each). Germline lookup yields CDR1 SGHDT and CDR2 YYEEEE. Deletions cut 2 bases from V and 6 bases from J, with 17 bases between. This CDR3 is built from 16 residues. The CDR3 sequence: CASSLGTEGGAGELFF. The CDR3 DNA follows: TGTGCCAGCAGCTTAGGGACAGAGGGAGGGGCCGGGGAGCTGTTTTTT.

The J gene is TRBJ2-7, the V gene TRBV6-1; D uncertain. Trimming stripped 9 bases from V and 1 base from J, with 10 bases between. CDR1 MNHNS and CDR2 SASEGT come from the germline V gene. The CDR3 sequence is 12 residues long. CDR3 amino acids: CASRAPSYEQYF. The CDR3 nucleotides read TGTGCCAGTAGGGCTCCGTCCTACGAGCAGTACTTC.

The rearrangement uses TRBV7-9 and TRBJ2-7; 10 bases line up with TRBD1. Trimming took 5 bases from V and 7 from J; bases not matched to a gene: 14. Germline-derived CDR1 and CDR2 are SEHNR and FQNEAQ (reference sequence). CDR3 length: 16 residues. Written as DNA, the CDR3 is TGTGCCAGCAGCGAGAGCCTGGGACAGGGGCCATTGGAGCAGTACTTC. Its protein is CASSESLGQGPLEQYF.

Written as DNA, the CDR3 is TGTGCCAGCAGTTACGTCGGTCCTGAAGCTTTCTTT. Translated, it gives CASSYVGPEAFF. The V and J genes are TRBV6-6 and TRBJ1-1; D gene ambiguous. Between the trimmed V and J ends, which lost 2 bases and 6 bases, there was a span of 7 bases. Germline loops: CDR1 MNHNY, CDR2 SVGAGI (reference sequence). The CDR3 covers 12 residues.

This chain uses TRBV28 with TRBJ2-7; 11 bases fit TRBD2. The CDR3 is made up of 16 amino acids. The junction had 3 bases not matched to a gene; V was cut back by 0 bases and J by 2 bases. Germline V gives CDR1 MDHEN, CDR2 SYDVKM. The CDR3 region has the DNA TGTGCCAGCAGTTTATGGGGACTAGCGGCAGCCTACGAGCAGTACTTC. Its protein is CASSLWGLAAAYEQYF.

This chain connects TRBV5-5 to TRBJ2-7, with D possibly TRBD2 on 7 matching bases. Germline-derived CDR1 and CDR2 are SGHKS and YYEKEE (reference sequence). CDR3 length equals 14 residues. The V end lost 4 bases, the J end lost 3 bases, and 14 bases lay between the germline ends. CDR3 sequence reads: CASSLMGGGYEQYF. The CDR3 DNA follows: TGTGCCAGCAGCCTGATGGGAGGGGGCTACGAGCAGTACTTC.